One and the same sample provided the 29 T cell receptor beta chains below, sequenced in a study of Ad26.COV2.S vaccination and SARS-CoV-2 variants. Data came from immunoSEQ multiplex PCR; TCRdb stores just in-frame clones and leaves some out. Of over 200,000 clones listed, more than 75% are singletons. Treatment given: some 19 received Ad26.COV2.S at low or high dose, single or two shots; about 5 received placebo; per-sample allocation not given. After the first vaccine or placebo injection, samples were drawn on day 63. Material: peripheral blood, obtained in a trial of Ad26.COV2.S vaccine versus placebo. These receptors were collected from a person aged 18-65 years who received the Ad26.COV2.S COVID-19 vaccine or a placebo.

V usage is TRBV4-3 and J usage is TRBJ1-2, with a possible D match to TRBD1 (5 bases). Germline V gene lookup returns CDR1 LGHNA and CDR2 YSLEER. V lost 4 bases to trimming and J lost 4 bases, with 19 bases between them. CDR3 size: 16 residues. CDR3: CASSPGGRPEVYGYTF. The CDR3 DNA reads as TGCGCCAGCAGCCCTGGGGGGAGACCGGAGGTCTATGGCTACACCTTC.

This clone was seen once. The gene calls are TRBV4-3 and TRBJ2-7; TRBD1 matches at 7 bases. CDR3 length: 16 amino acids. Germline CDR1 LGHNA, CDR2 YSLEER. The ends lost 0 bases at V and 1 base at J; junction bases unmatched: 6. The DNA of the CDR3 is TGCGCCAGCAGCCAAGATCTGTACAGGGGATCCTACGAGCAGTACTTC. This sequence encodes CASSQDLYRGSYEQYF.

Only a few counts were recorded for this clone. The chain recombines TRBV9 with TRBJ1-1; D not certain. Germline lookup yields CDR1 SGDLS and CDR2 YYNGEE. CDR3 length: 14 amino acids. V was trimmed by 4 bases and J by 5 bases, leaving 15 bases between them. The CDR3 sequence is CASSPSRMVTEAFF. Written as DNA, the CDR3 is TGTGCCAGCAGCCCCTCAAGGATGGTAACTGAAGCTTTCTTT.

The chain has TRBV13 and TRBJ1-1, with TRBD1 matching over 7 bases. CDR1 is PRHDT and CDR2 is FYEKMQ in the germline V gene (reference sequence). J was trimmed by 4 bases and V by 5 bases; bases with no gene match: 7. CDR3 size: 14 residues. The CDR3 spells CASSQDRSATEAFF. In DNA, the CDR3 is TGTGCCAGCAGCCAGGACAGGAGTGCCACTGAAGCTTTCTTT.

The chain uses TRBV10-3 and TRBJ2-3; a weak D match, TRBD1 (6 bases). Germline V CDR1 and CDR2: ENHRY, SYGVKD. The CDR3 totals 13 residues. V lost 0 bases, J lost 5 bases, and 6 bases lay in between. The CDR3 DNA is TGTGCCATCAGTGAGTCACAGGGAGATACGCAGTATTTT. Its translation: CAISESQGDTQYF.

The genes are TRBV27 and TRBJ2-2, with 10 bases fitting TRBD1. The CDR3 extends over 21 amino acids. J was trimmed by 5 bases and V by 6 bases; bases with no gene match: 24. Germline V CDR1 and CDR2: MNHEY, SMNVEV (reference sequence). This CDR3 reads CASSMLPGQGPVRGITGELFF. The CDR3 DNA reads TGTGCCAGCAGCATGCTCCCGGGACAGGGGCCAGTGAGGGGAATAACCGGGGAGCTGTTTTTT.

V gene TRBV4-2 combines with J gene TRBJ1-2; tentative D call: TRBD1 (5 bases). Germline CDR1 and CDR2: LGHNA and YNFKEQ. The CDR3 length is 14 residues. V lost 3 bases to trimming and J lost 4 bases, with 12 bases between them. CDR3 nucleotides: TGTGCCAGCAGCCAGGGACGGCCAGGCTATGGCTACACCTTC. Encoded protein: CASSQGRPGYGYTF.

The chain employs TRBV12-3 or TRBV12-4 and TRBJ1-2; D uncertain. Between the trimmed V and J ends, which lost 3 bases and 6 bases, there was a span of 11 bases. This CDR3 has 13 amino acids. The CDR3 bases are TGTGCCAGCAGTTTTTCAGGAGTAAATGGCTACACCTTC. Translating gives CASSFSGVNGYTF.

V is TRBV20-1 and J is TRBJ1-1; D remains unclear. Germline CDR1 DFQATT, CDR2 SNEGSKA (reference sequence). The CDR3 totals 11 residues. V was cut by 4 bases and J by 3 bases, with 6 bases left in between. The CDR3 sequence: CSANPDTEAFF. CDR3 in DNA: TGCAGTGCTAACCCGGACACTGAAGCTTTCTTT.

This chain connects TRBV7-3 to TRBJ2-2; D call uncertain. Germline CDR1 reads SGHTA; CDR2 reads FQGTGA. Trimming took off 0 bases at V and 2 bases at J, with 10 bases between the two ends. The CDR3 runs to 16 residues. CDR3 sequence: CASSLTRDLNTGELFF. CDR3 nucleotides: TGTGCCAGCAGCTTAACAAGGGATCTAAACACCGGGGAGCTGTTTTTT.

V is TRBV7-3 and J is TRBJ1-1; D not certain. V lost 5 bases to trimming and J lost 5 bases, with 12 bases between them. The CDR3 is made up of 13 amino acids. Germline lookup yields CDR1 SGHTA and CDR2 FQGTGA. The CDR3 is CASSQRAGTEAFF. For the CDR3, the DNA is TGTGCCAGCAGCCAACGGGCTGGGACTGAAGCTTTCTTT.

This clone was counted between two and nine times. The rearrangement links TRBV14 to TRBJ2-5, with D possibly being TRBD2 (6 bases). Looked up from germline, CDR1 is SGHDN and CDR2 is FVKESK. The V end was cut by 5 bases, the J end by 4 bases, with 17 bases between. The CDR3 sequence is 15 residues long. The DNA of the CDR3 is TGTGCCAGCAGCTCCCGGACCAGGAGGGTAGAGACCCAGTACTTC. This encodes CASSSRTRRVETQYF.

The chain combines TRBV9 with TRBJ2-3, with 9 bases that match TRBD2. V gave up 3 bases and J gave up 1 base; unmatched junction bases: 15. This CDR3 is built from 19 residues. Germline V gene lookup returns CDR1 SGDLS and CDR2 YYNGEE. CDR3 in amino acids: CASSAVLGHERGGTDTQYF. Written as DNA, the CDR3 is TGTGCCAGCAGCGCGGTTTTGGGGCATGAGCGGGGGGGCACAGATACGCAGTATTTT.

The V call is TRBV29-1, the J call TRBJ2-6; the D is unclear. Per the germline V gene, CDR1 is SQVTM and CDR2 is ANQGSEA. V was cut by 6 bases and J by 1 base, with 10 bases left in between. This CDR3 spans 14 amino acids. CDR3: CSVDDHSGANVLTF. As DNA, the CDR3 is TGCAGCGTCGATGACCATTCTGGGGCCAACGTCCTGACTTTC.

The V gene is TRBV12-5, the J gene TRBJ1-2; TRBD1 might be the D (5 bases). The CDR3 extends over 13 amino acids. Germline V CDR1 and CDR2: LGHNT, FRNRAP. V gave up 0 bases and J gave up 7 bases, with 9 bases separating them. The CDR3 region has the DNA TGTGCTAGTGGTTTGGTAGGGGCAGGTGGCTACACCTTC. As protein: CASGLVGAGGYTF.

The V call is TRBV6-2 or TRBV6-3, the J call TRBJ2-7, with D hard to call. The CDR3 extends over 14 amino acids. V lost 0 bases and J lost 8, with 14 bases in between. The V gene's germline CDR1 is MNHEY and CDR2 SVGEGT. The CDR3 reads CASSYSGPSEKQYF. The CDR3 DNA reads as TGTGCCAGCAGTTACTCCGGGCCATCCGAGAAGCAGTACTTC.

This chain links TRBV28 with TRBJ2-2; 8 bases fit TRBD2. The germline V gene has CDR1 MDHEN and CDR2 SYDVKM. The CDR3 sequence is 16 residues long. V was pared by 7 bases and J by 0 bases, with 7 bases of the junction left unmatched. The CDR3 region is CASKIGGGSNTGELFF. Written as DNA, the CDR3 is TGTGCCAGCAAGATTGGCGGGGGGTCGAACACCGGGGAGCTGTTTTTT. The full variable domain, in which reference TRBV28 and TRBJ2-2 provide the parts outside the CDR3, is DVKVTQSSRYLVKRTGEKVFLECVQDMDHENMFWYRQDPGLGLRLIYFSYDVKMKEKGDIPEGYSVSREKKERFSLILESASTNQTSMYLCASKIGGGSNTGELFFGEGSRLTVL.

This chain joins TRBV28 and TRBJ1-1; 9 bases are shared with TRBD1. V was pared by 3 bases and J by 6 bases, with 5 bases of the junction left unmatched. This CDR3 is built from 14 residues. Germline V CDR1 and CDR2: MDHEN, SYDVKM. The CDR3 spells CASSFGQGKAEAFF. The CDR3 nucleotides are TGTGCCAGCAGTTTTGGACAGGGGAAGGCTGAAGCTTTCTTT.

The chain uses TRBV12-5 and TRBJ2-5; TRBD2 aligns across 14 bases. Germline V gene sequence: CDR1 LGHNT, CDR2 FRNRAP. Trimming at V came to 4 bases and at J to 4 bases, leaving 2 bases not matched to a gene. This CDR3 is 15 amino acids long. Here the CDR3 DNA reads TGTGCTAGTGGTTCCGGGACTAGCGGGAGAGAGACCCAGTACTTC. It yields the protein CASGSGTSGRETQYF.

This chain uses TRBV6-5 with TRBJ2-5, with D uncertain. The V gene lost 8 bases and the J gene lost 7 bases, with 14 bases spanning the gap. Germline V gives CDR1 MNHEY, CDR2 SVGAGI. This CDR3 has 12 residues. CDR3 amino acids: CASQQSDATQYF. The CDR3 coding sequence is TGTGCCAGCCAACAGTCCGACGCGACCCAGTACTTC.

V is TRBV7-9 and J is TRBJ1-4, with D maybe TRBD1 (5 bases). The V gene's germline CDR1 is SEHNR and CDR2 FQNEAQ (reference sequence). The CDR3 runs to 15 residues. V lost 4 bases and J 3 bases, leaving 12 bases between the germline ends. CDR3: CASSSLGGSNEKLFF. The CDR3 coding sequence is TGTGCCAGCAGCTCCCTTGGGGGGTCTAATGAAAAACTGTTTTTT.

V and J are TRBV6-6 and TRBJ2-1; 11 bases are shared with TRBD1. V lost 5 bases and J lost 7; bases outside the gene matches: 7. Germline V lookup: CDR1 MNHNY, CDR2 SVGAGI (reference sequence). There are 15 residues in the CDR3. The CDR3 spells CASSAGTGGYNEQFF. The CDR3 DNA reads TGTGCCAGCAGTGCCGGGACAGGGGGATATAATGAGCAGTTCTTC.

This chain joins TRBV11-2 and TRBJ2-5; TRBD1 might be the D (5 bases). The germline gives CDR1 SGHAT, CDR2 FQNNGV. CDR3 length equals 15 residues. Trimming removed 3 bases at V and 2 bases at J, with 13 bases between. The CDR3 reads CASSFDPTAQETQYF. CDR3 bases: TGTGCCAGCAGCTTTGATCCGACAGCGCAAGAGACCCAGTACTTC.

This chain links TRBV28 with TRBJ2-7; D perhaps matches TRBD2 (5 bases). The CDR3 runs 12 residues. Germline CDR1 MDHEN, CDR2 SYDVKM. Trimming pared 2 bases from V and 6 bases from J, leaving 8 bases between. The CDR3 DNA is TGTGCCAGCAGTTTAGACGGGGTCGAGCAGTACTTC. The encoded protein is CASSLDGVEQYF.

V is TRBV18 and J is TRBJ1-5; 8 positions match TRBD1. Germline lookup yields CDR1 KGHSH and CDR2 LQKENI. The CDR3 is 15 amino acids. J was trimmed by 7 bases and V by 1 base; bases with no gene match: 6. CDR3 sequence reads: CASSPQDRAGQPQHF. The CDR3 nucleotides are TGTGCCAGCTCACCACAGGACAGGGCCGGACAGCCCCAGCATTTT.

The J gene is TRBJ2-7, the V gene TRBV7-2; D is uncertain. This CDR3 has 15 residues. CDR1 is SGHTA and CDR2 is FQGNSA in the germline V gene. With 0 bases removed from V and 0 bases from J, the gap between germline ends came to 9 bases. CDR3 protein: CASSLAGRSSYEQYF. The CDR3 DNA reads TGTGCCAGCAGCTTAGCGGGCCGGAGCTCCTACGAGCAGTACTTC.

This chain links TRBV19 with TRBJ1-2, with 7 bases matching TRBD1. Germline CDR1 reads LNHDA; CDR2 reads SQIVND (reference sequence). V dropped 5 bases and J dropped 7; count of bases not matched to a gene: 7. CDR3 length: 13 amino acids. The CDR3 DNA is TGTGCCAGTAGTCCCCTCCGGGACAGTGGCTACACCTTC. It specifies CASSPLRDSGYTF.

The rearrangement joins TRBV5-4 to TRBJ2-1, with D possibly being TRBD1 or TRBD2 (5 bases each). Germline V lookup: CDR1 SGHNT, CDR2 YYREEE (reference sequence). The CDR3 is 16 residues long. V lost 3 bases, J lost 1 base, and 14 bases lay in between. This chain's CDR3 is CASSWGTLESYNEQFF. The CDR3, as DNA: TGTGCCAGCAGCTGGGGGACCTTGGAATCCTACAATGAGCAGTTCTTC.

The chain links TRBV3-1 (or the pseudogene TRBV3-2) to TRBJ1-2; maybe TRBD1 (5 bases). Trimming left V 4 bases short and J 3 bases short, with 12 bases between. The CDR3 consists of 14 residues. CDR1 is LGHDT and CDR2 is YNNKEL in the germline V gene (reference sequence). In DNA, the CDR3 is TGTGCCAGCAGCCCCGGTTGGGGGGACTATGGCTACACCTTC. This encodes CASSPGWGDYGYTF.